The T cell receptor (beta chain) described here comes from a study of CD8 T cells in Susac syndrome. Background on the study: Within the sequenced Susac syndrome patient group, five or six exhibited active disease and roughly 8 were in remission.

Patients with Susac syndrome met diagnostic criteria that were recently defined for definite or probable disease. The germline V gene has CDR1 SGHAT and CDR2 FQNNGV. V lost 1 base and J 9 bases, leaving 13 bases between the germline ends. The CDR3 runs to 14 residues. With random hexamers, 0.5 to 1 ug RNA was reverse transcribed. One entry per CDR3 protein, called by TCRdb with MiXCR from the immunoSEQ multiplex PCR reads. The table records roughly 140,000 distinct CDR3 sequences, more than 90% of them present only once. The clonotype comes from a human donor with Susac syndrome. The sample was CD4+ T cells from PBMCs. The chain joins TRBV11-2 to TRBJ1-5, with unresolved D. The CDR3 is CASSLGGEPRPQHF. For the CDR3, the DNA is TGTGCCAGCAGCTTAGGCGGGGAGCCGCGGCCCCAGCATTTT.